Reported below is one T cell receptor beta chain. Its antigen is not identified. This sample was included in a study of identical twins. Study-wide results and caveats: Rather than following the same donors, the conclusions depended on cross-sectional statistical analysis.

TCRdb reprocessed the 5' RACE reads via MiXCR and lists one record per CDR3 protein. The table records fewer than 500,000 distinct CDR3 sequences, approximately 14% of them present only once. This CDR3 is built from 15 residues. The trim removed 4 bases at V and 3 bases at J, leaving 8 bases unmatched. Germline values: CDR1 DFQATT, CDR2 SNEGSKA (reference sequence). The data were also submitted as part of a second study, on yellow fever vaccine responses in identical twins.

This chain joins TRBV20-1 and TRBJ2-1, with TRBD2 matching 8 bases. Sequencing input: CD4+ T cells sorted from blood. This clonotype originated in a woman aged 18 to 35 in good health. The CDR3 coding sequence is TGCAGTGCTAATAAAGCGGGGGTGAGCTACAATGAGCAGTTCTTC. Translating it yields CSANKAGVSYNEQFF.